This TCR beta chain was found in a study of metastatic and nonmetastatic thyroid tumors. The wider study: Thyroid patients, malignant and benign, had repertoires compared across blood and tumor or nodule tissue. Study conclusions and caveats: Significantly higher TCR beta diversity was reportedly seen in malignant thyroid tumors than benign nodules, in blood and tumor.

Original data processing: The study built a papillary thyroid cancer distant-metastasis classifier from CDR3 differences across clinicopathological groups. TCRdb re-processed the PCR reads through MiXCR. The authors' filters were not applied to this entry. The sample shows about 38,000 clones, roughly 26% of them seen only once. CDR3 length: 16 amino acids. CDR1 is SGHVS, CDR2 FNYEAQ, per germline. Losses at the gene ends were 3 bases for V and 6 bases for J; bases not matched to a gene: 11. This clone has ten or more counts. Its antigen is still unknown. All patients reached thyroid surgery having received no treatment beforehand.

The sequencing sample was made of blood. The sequence was obtained from a female donor with papillary thyroid cancer or a benign thyroid nodule (not recorded which). Some clones in this sample may be carry-over from other donors' samples. This chain connects TRBV7-6 to TRBJ2-3; TRBD2 aligns across 8 bases. CDR3 amino acids: CASSFGPGGARDTQYF. CDR3 sequence (DNA): TGTGCCAGCAGCTTTGGGCCCGGGGGGGCCCGGGATACGCAGTATTTT.